This T cell receptor beta chain was captured in a study of T cell changes during pregnancy in multiple sclerosis. Assay used: immunoSEQ multiplex PCR; TCRdb lists only in-frame clones, some missing. The sample carries fewer than 100,000 clones, 89% recorded once. The CDR3 contains 16 residues. Germline values: CDR1 LNHNV, CDR2 YYDKDF (reference sequence). With V trimmed by 0 bases and J by 8 bases, 4 bases remained unmatched. The chain joins TRBV15 to TRBJ1-4, with 12 bases identical to TRBD1. The TCR was taken from a female donor with multiple sclerosis, enrolled in a pregnancy study. The specimen comprised peripheral blood, sampled before pregnancy. The CDR3, as DNA: TGTGCCACCAGCAGAGAAACCGGGACAGGGGGCGAAAAACTGTTTTTT. This gives the protein CATSRETGTGGEKLFF.